This is a list of T cell receptor beta chains from one sample in a study of blood T cells in healthy people across ages. TCRdb reprocessed the 5' RACE reads via MiXCR and lists one record per CDR3 protein. The data hold 700,000 to 900,000 distinct CDR3 sequences, with about 55% observed a single time. Sample: blood. The receptor set was obtained from a man older than 75 in good health. Each CDR3 is given without its conserved first and last residue. D genes are given only for firm matches.

>TRBJ1-5|TRBV20-1|TRBD1
SASQGANQPQH
>TRBJ2-5|TRBV11-2|-
ASSSLDVVPRTQY
>TRBJ2-5|TRBV20-1|-
SAPRDIQETQY
>-|TRBV20-1|TRBD2
SARRTSGSHEQY
>TRBJ2-6|TRBV12-3/TRBV12-4|TRBD1
ASGPTGGGANVLT
>TRBJ2-7|TRBV29-1|-
SVESPRQGLNYEQY
>TRBJ2-5|TRBV9|-
ASSVIGQFTAQY
>TRBJ1-2|TRBV5-1|TRBD1
ASSGGQGSYGYT
>TRBJ2-3|TRBV28|-
ASTPDGVGTDTQY
>TRBJ1-2|TRBV6-5|-
ASSYCDGNYGYT
>TRBJ1-1|TRBV24-1|-
ATSDPGANTEAF
>TRBJ2-3|TRBV9|-
ASSRLTDTQY
>TRBJ1-6|TRBV5-1|-
ASSQSTGQSNSPLH
>TRBJ2-1|TRBV6-5|-
ASSSGTAAYNEQF
>TRBJ2-7|TRBV18|TRBD1
ASSPSGTVGHEQY
>TRBJ2-3|TRBV10-3|-
AIRDRTRSYAY
>TRBJ2-4|TRBV11-2|-
ASSALRGRNIQY
>TRBJ2-5|TRBV5-5|-
ASSSLPGSPQETQY
>TRBJ2-7|TRBV3-1|TRBD2
ASSQTSGSNYEQY
>TRBJ2-7|TRBV20-1|-
SAMAGAYEQY
>TRBJ2-5|TRBV3-1|-
ASRQGALPLETQY
>TRBJ2-7|TRBV7-2|-
ASSLDGASYEQY